These T cell receptor beta chains were read from a single sample in a study of early T cells in non-severe SARS-CoV-2 infection. Each CDR3 protein gets one entry after TCRdb re-called the 5' RACE reads with MiXCR. Among 80,000 or so distinct CDR3 sequences listed, roughly an eighth were seen once. The specimen was whole blood. These TCRs come from an adult who was a healthcare worker with PCR-confirmed SARS-CoV-2 infection or an uninfected control (not recorded which). Each CDR3 is given with its conserved first and last residue. D genes are given only for firm matches. Not every row has a clone size; where given, it reads once, few, many or a size class.

.,TRBV20-1,.,TRBJ2-3,TGCAGTGCTAGAGATTCAGGGAACCCCACAGATACGCAGTATTTT,CSARDSGNPTDTQYF
TRBD1,TRBV5-5,.,TRBJ2-7,TGTGCCAGCAGCTCGACAGGGGTTTCGTACGAGCAGTACTTC,CASSSTGVSYEQYF
.,TRBV28,few,TRBJ2-4,TGTGCCAGCAGTAAGACAGCTTTGGCCAAAAACATTCAGTACTTC,CASSKTALAKNIQYF
.,TRBV5-4,few,TRBJ2-2,TGTGCCAGCAGCCCCGGAGGTAATCGTTGGAGCACCGGGGAGCTGTTTTTT,CASSPGGNRWSTGELFF
.,TRBV6-5,few,TRBJ2-3,TGTGCCAGCAGTTACTCGACTACGCAGTATTTT,CASSYSTTQYF
.,TRBV10-1,many,TRBJ2-3,TGCGCCAGCAGTGAGTCCAGGGGACTCTTCACAGATACGCAGTATTTT,CASSESRGLFTDTQYF
.,TRBV27,many,TRBJ1-2,TGTGCCAGCAGCCGACAGCTGCCGGATACTCTGGGGGGCTACACCTTC,CASSRQLPDTLGGYTF
.,TRBV29-1,.,TRBJ1-4,TGCAGCGTACCGGGAACAACTAATGAAAAACTGTTTTTT,CSVPGTTNEKLFF
TRBD2,TRBV7-2,many,TRBJ2-1,TGTGCCAGCAGCTTGGGACTAGTGGGTCTTGGTGAGCAGTTCTTC,CASSLGLVGLGEQFF
TRBD2,TRBV4-1,many,TRBJ2-7,TGCGCCAGCAGCCCGGCGGGAGAAGAATACGAGCAGTACTTC,CASSPAGEEYEQYF
TRBD2,TRBV3-1,.,TRBJ2-1,TGTGCCAGCAGCCGACTAGCGGGACGAGGTTCTGAGCAGTTCTTC,CASSRLAGRGSEQFF
.,TRBV19,.,TRBJ2-3,TGTGCCAGTAGTATAGACGCAGATACGCAGTATTTT,CASSIDADTQYF
.,TRBV20-1,many,TRBJ2-7,TGCAGTGCGAAGGGGGGCAGCTCCTACGAGCAGTACTTC,CSAKGGSSYEQYF
.,TRBV12-3/TRBV12-4,many,TRBJ1-2,TGTGCCGGAGCGGGGTATTATGGCTACACCTTC,CAGAGYYGYTF
TRBD1,TRBV11-2,few,TRBJ2-7,TGTGCCAGCAGCTTTGGGACAGCCACCTACGAGCAGTACTTC,CASSFGTATYEQYF